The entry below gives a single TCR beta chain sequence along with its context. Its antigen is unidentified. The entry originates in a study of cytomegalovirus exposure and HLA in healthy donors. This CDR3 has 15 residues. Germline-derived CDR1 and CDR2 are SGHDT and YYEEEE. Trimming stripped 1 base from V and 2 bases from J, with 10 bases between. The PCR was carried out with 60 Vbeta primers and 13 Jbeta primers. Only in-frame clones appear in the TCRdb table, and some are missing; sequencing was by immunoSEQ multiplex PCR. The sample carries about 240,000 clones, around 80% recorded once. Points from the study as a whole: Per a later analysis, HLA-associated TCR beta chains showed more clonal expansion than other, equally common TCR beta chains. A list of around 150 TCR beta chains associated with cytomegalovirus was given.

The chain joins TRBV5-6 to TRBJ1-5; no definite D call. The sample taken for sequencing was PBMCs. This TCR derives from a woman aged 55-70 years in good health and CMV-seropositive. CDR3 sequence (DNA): TGTGCCAGCAGCTTGATCGGGATGGGCAATCAGCCCCAGCATTTT. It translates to CASSLIGMGNQPQHF. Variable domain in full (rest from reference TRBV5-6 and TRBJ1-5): DAGVTQSPTHLIKTRGQQVTLRCSPKSGHDTVSWYQQALGQGPQFIFQYYEEEERQRGNFPDRFSGHQFPNYSSELNVNALLLGDSALYLCASSLIGMGNQPQHFGDGTRLSIL.